Following are 21 T cell receptor beta chains from one sample sequenced in a study of Ad26.COV2.S vaccination and SARS-CoV-2 variants. As to treatment: around 19 received Ad26.COV2.S at low or high dose, single or two shots; 5 received placebo; per-sample allocation not given. At day 63 after the first vaccine or placebo injection, samples were drawn. Clones were sequenced by immunoSEQ multiplex PCR, and TCRdb holds only the in-frame ones, with some missing. The table includes roughly 400,000 clones, roughly 90% detected once. This specimen was peripheral blood, taken in a trial of Ad26.COV2.S vaccine versus placebo. Receptor source: a person aged 18-60 years who received the Ad26.COV2.S COVID-19 vaccine or a placebo.

The chain joins TRBV3-1 (or the pseudogene TRBV3-2) to TRBJ2-3; 7 positions match TRBD2. V lost 0 bases, J lost 2 bases, and 5 bases stayed unmatched. The V gene's germline CDR1 is LGHDT and CDR2 YNNKEL (reference sequence). The CDR3 length is 16 residues. The CDR3 DNA is TGTGCCAGCAGCCAAGAAGGGACTACTGACACAGATACGCAGTATTTT. Translating it yields CASSQEGTTDTDTQYF.

The chain has TRBV10-1 and TRBJ1-4; D perhaps matches TRBD1 (6 bases). CDR1 is WNHNN, CDR2 SYGVQD, per germline (reference sequence). CDR3 length: 13 residues. The germline V and J ends were trimmed by 10 bases and 8 bases, with 17 bases remaining between them. CDR3 protein: CATEGGGREKLFF. CDR3 DNA sequence: TGCGCCACCGAGGGGGGAGGGCGAGAAAAACTGTTTTTT.

The CDR3 DNA sequence: TGTGCCAGCAGTTTATCTAACTATGTTGGGTTTCGTACCCCGAACACTGAAGCTTTCTTT. It is translated as CASSLSNYVGFRTPNTEAFF. The rearrangement joins TRBV28 to TRBJ1-1; D remains ambiguous. The CDR3 runs 20 residues. V dropped 1 base and J dropped 1 base, with 25 bases sitting between them. Germline V gene lookup returns CDR1 MDHEN and CDR2 SYDVKM.

This sequence joins TRBV9 and TRBJ2-1, with no clear D. Germline lookup yields CDR1 SGDLS and CDR2 YYNGEE. Deletions cut 0 bases from V and 0 bases from J, with 10 bases between. The CDR3 spans 16 residues. The CDR3, as DNA: TGTGCCAGCAGCGTAGGGTCACTACGCTCCTACAATGAGCAGTTCTTC. Protein product: CASSVGSLRSYNEQFF.

The V and J genes are TRBV5-6 and TRBJ2-7; 8 bases are shared with TRBD2. V lost 4 bases and J lost 3; bases outside the gene matches: 18. The CDR3 has 18 residues. From germline, CDR1 is SGHDT and CDR2 YYEEEE. CDR3 bases: TGTGCCAGCAGCCGGTGGAGTCTGGGCGGGGGGCCGCTCTACGAGCAGTACTTC. It is translated as CASSRWSLGGGPLYEQYF.

This clone was seen a single time. The chain joins TRBV11-2 to TRBJ2-7, with 8 nucleotides matching TRBD1. This CDR3 has 16 residues. V lost 7 bases to trimming and J lost 5 bases; unmatched junction nucleotides: 16. Looked up from germline, CDR1 is SGHAT and CDR2 is FQNNGV. CDR3 coding DNA: TGTGCCAGCATCAACAGGGGGTCGATCCCAATACACGAGCAGTACTTC. Its translation: CASINRGSIPIHEQYF.

The genes are TRBV4-2 and TRBJ2-2; 9 bases match TRBD1. Germline V gene lookup returns CDR1 LGHNA and CDR2 YNFKEQ. The V segment lost 3 bases and the J segment 0 bases; nucleotides outside the gene matches: 2. There are 16 residues in the CDR3. CDR3 nucleotides: TGTGCCAGCAGCCATGGACAGGGGTCGAACACCGGGGAGCTGTTTTTT. This codes for CASSHGQGSNTGELFF.

The chain carries TRBV7-2 and TRBJ1-3, with a tentative D call TRBD1 (5 bases). Germline values: CDR1 SGHTA, CDR2 FQGNSA. This CDR3 is 16 amino acids long. Trimming took off 3 bases at V and 2 bases at J, with 14 bases between the two ends. CDR3 DNA: TGTGCCAGCAGCTTGGAATCGGGGCTTGCTGGAAACACCATATATTTT. This codes for CASSLESGLAGNTIYF.

CDR3 sequence (DNA): TGTGCCAGCTCACCTACCTTTTGGACAGGACGGCAGGGGCCCCAGCATTTT. The encoded protein is CASSPTFWTGRQGPQHF. The chain couples TRBV18 to TRBJ1-5; 7 positions match TRBD1. This CDR3 region has 17 residues. CDR1 KGHSH and CDR2 LQKENI come from the germline V gene. The trim removed 3 bases at V and 9 bases at J, leaving 17 bases unmatched.

The V call is TRBV29-1, the J call TRBJ1-1, with no clear D. From germline, CDR1 is SQVTM and CDR2 ANQGSEA. Trimming took 4 bases from V and 4 from J, leaving 10 bases between them. This CDR3 spans 12 amino acids. For the CDR3, the DNA is TGCAGCGTTGTACTCCTGAGCACTGAAGCTTTCTTT. This codes for CSVVLLSTEAFF. The full variable domain, in which reference TRBV29-1 and TRBJ1-1 provide the parts outside the CDR3, is SAVISQKPSRDICQRGTSLTIQCQVDSQVTMMFWYRQQPGQSLTLIATANQGSEATYESGFVIDKFPISRPNLTFSTLTVSNMSPEDSSIYLCSVVLLSTEAFFGQGTRLTVV.

The chain has TRBV6-5 and TRBJ1-5; TRBD1 might be the D (6 bases). The CDR3 length is 12 residues. The germline gives CDR1 MNHEY, CDR2 SVGAGI. Trimming removed 8 bases at V and 10 bases at J, with 15 bases between. CDR3: CASCSRGFPQHF. The CDR3 DNA reads as TGTGCCAGCTGTAGCAGGGGATTCCCCCAGCATTTT.

The chain joins TRBV27 to TRBJ1-1; weak D call: TRBD1 (5 bases). CDR1 and CDR2 from the germline V gene are MNHEY and SMNVEV (reference sequence). This CDR3 is 15 amino acids long. V was pared by 3 bases and J by 0 bases, with 11 bases between. The CDR3 DNA reads as TGTGCCAGCAGTTTTACAGGTTACCTGAACACTGAAGCTTTCTTT. Protein sequence: CASSFTGYLNTEAFF.

This chain uses TRBV19 with TRBJ2-7, with a tentative D call TRBD1 (6 bases). There are 15 residues in the CDR3. CDR1 is LNHDA and CDR2 is SQIVND in the germline V gene (reference sequence). The V end was cut by 3 bases, the J end by 2 bases, with 14 bases between. The CDR3 nucleotides are TGTGCCAGTAGTATGACCACAGGGTCCACCTACGAGCAGTACTTC. Residues: CASSMTTGSTYEQYF.

The chain joins TRBV18 to TRBJ1-5; D call uncertain. Looked up from germline, CDR1 is KGHSH and CDR2 is LQKENI. The length of the CDR3 is 13 residues. V lost 0 bases and J lost 3, with 3 bases in between. This CDR3 reads CASSPPNNQPQHF. CDR3 in DNA: TGTGCCAGCTCACCACCGAACAATCAGCCCCAGCATTTT.

The gene calls are TRBV14 and TRBJ1-2, with TRBD1 matching 8 bases. This CDR3 comprises 14 residues. From germline, CDR1 is SGHDN and CDR2 FVKESK. The J segment lost 5 bases and the V segment lost 5 bases, leaving 7 bases of the junction unmatched. The CDR3 sequence is CASSTTTGEYGYTF. The CDR3, as DNA: TGTGCCAGCAGCACAACGACAGGGGAGTATGGCTACACCTTC.

This chain links TRBV7-6 with TRBJ1-1; possibly TRBD1 for D (5 bases). This CDR3 contains 16 residues. CDR1 and CDR2 from the germline V gene are SGHVS and FNYEAQ. The V and J ends lost 5 bases and 6 bases respectively, with 22 bases between them. The CDR3 region has the DNA TGTGCCAGCAGCGACGGGGCGGAGCGGGTACACCCTGAAGCTTTCTTT. It yields the protein CASSDGAERVHPEAFF. Full variable domain (missing parts from reference TRBV7-6 and TRBJ1-1): GAGVSQSPRYKVTKRGQDVALRCDPISGHVSLYWYRQALGQGPEFLTYFNYEAQQDKSGLPNDRFSAERPEGSISTLTIQRTEQRDSAMYRCASSDGAERVHPEAFFGQGTRLTVV.

The J gene is TRBJ2-5, the V gene TRBV11-2; TRBD2 might be the D (5 bases). The CDR3 spans 14 residues. The ends were cut back, 5 bases at V and 1 base at J, with 11 bases in the middle. The germline V gene has CDR1 SGHAT and CDR2 FQNNGV. CDR3 sequence reads: CASSTAVIQETQYF. DNA of the CDR3: TGTGCCAGCAGCACAGCGGTGATCCAAGAGACCCAGTACTTC.

V usage is TRBV7-9 and J usage is TRBJ2-3, with 10 bases matching TRBD2. The J segment lost 0 bases and the V segment lost 6 bases, leaving 12 bases of the junction unmatched. The germline V gene encodes CDR1 SEHNR and CDR2 FQNEAQ (reference sequence). The CDR3 contains 18 residues. The CDR3 sequence: CASSLVAGGRTSTDTQYF. DNA for the CDR3: TGTGCCAGCAGTCTCGTAGCGGGGGGCCGGACCAGCACAGATACGCAGTATTTT.

This rearrangement joins TRBV5-6 to TRBJ1-1; D remains unclear. Germline lookup yields CDR1 SGHDT and CDR2 YYEEEE. V shed 0 bases and J shed 6 bases, with 6 bases lying between them. CDR3 length: 12 amino acids. The CDR3 nucleotides read TGTGCCAGCAGCTTGGATAGCCCTGAAGCTTTCTTT. This translates into CASSLDSPEAFF.

V is TRBV12-3 or TRBV12-4 and J is TRBJ1-5; the match to TRBD1 covers 7 bases. J was trimmed by 8 bases and V by 5 bases; bases with no gene match: 6. The CDR3 length is 13 residues. CDR3 residues: CASSGTAIEPQHF. CDR3 nucleotides: TGTGCCAGCAGTGGGACAGCTATAGAGCCCCAGCATTTT.

The rearrangement links TRBV19 to TRBJ2-6; no clear D. In germline, CDR1 is LNHDA, CDR2 SQIVND (reference sequence). The CDR3 is made up of 12 amino acids. V was pared by 7 bases and J by 2 bases, with 3 bases between. CDR3 sequence (DNA): TGTGCCAGTATGGCTGGGGCCAACGTCCTGACTTTC. This codes for CASMAGANVLTF.